One sample yielded the 2 T cell receptor beta chains listed below, sequenced in a study of T cell responses to AZD1222 COVID-19 vaccine. The repertoire was sequenced with immunoSEQ multiplex PCR; TCRdb's copy has only in-frame clones and lacks some. The sample has 100,000 to 150,000 clones, 80% to 90% seen once. The source was peripheral blood, collected on day 0 of AZD1222 vaccination. These receptors were taken from an adult in good health.

This rearrangement joins TRBV5-1 to TRBJ2-7; TRBD2 agrees at 7 bases. The CDR3 is 15 residues long. The germline V gene has CDR1 SGHRS and CDR2 YFSETQ. The J segment lost 4 bases and the V segment lost 0 bases, leaving 7 bases of the junction unmatched. CDR3: CASSLAAGAVYEQYF. The CDR3 DNA is TGCGCCAGCAGCTTGGCGGCGGGAGCGGTTTACGAGCAGTACTTC. The full variable domain, in which reference TRBV5-1 and TRBJ2-7 provide the parts outside the CDR3, is KAGVTQTPRYLIKTRGQQVTLSCSPISGHRSVSWYQQTPGQGLQFLFEYFSETQRNKGNFPGRFSGRQFSNSRSEMNVSTLELGDSALYLCASSLAAGAVYEQYFGPGTRLTVT.

The genes are TRBV3-1 (or the pseudogene TRBV3-2) and TRBJ1-3, with no clear D. From germline, CDR1 is LGHDT and CDR2 YNNKEL (reference sequence). The germline V and J ends were trimmed by 0 bases and 0 bases, with 3 bases remaining between them. CDR3 size: 14 residues. The CDR3 nucleotides are TGTGCCAGCAGCCAAGACAACTCTGGAAACACCATATATTTT. This translates into CASSQDNSGNTIYF.